The clone carrying this T cell receptor beta chain has a single count. Its antigen remains unidentified. These data come from a study of post-analysis software for immune sequencing data. Turning to the study itself: Some patients lacked subtype; others had relapsing-remitting, secondary progressive or progressive-relapsing disease. Study conclusions and caveats: Patients with multiple sclerosis recorded significantly lower normalized Chao1 diversity than controls, the study found. Same-batch preparations were strongly co-clustered by F measure. The five TRBV segments detected at higher frequency in patients than in controls included TRBV5-6, TRBV5-1 and TRBV20-1.

V lost 4 bases and J lost 14, with 13 bases in between. Germline CDR1 is SGHDT and CDR2 is YYEEEE. The CDR3 has 11 amino acids. Tagging with unique molecular identifiers was a feature of the TCR beta cDNA libraries. When about 1 to 11 million T cells were used, they gave approximately 450,000 cDNA molecules. TCRdb analysed the PCR reads with MiXCR anew, one entry per CDR3 protein. The sample includes approximately 630,000 distinct CDR3 sequences, approximately 60% of them seen just once. This clonotype was sampled from a girl aged 2 to 10 with multiple sclerosis. Sequenced sample: blood. This chain uses TRBV5-6 with TRBJ2-1; D may correspond to TRBD1 or TRBD2 (5 bases each). The CDR3, as DNA: TGTGCCAGCAGCAGGGGACCCGGGGAGTTCTTC. It specifies CASSRGPGEFF.